The sample holds a few counts of the clone carrying this TCR beta chain. Genomic DNA, the template, was used for profiling of the TCR beta VDJ and CDR3. TCRdb redid the calling of the reads with MiXCR, one entry per CDR3 protein. The table shows about 170,000 distinct CDR3 sequences, with under 55% occurring only once. For sequencing, patients were chosen who had shown expansion of CD8+CD57+ cells by flow cytometry. This entry comes from a study of CD8+CD57+ T cells in acquired aplastic anemia. At the level of the study: The DNA of sorted CD4+ and CD8+ cells averaged 3.2 ug.

Sample: sorted CD4+, CD8+, or CD8+CD57+ T cells (not recorded which) from PBMCs. The source of this sequence is a human donor with aplastic anemia.

The CDR3 loop reads CASSENGYYEQYF. CDR3 in DNA: TGTGCCAGCAGTGAAAACGGATACTACGAGCAGTACTTC. The chain joins TRBV2 to TRBJ2-7; D call uncertain. Germline values: CDR1 SNHLY, CDR2 FYNNEI. Trimming left V 2 bases short and J 3 bases short, with 8 bases between. CDR3 size: 13 residues.